A selection of T cell receptor beta chains follows, all from one sample in a study of blood T cell repertoires in COVID-19. Method: immunoSEQ multiplex PCR; TCRdb's copy keeps in-frame clones and lacks some. This table holds 73,000 or so clones, 83% found once. Sequencing was done on a sample of peripheral blood. The receptors shown here come from a man aged 50-59 years with active COVID-19. Each CDR3 is given without its conserved first and last residue. Fields, in order: V gene, clone size, CDR3 protein. Where a row states a size, it is once, few, many or the class of an expanded clone; other rows omit it.

TRBV5-1,NA,ASSDPEGAQGLSYEQY
TRBV18,once,ASGWTGQGEAF
TRBV7-9,NA,ASSLVSAGWTNQPQH
TRBV2,NA,ASSFTGELSPLH
TRBV18,NA,ASSPPLLAGDHEQY
TRBV19,few,ASSIFGQASYGYT
TRBV29-1,NA,SVREDEQF
TRBV6-2/TRBV6-3,NA,ASSLVSGTHEQY
TRBV6-4,NA,ASSREGGYEQF
TRBV6-2/TRBV6-3,NA,ASSSMDSRQPQH
TRBV7-2,NA,ASRGASRDRGTQY
TRBV6-5,NA,ASSRRGGGWETQY
TRBV28,NA,ASNPRTGTKEQY
TRBV7-3,NA,ASSSPGQGAIRDEQF
TRBV29-1,NA,SVIVTVGNTIY